The 12 T cell receptor beta chains in this list originate from one sample, sequenced in a study of blood T cell repertoires in COVID-19. Assay used: immunoSEQ multiplex PCR; TCRdb lists only in-frame clones, some missing. Of hundreds of thousands of clones in the sample, roughly 80% were seen once. Sequencing was performed on PBMCs or T cells enriched from blood (not recorded which). The receptors were sampled from a man in his forties who had been exposed to COVID-19.

V gene TRBV6-5 combines with J gene TRBJ2-2; 9 bases are a match to TRBD1. The CDR3 runs to 14 residues. Trimming cost V 8 bases and J 6 bases; bases outside gene matches: 7. Germline V gene sequence: CDR1 MNHEY, CDR2 SVGAGI. CDR3 amino acids: CASGRTGDAGELFF. CDR3 bases: TGTGCCAGCGGAAGGACAGGGGACGCCGGGGAGCTGTTTTTT.

This sequence joins TRBV6-5 and TRBJ1-1, with a possible D match to TRBD1 (5 bases). The germline V gene encodes CDR1 MNHEY and CDR2 SVGAGI. V lost 6 bases to trimming and J lost 2 bases, with 13 bases between them. The length of the CDR3 is 14 residues. DNA of the CDR3: TGTGCCAGCAGGGTGGGGCAGGGTAACACTGAAGCTTTCTTT. Residues: CASRVGQGNTEAFF.

In DNA, the CDR3 is TGTGCCATCAGTGAGTCGAGGGGCCCGACAGGGGCCCACGAGCAGTACTTC. It codes for CAISESRGPTGAHEQYF. J is TRBJ2-7 and V is TRBV10-3; 8 bases match TRBD1. Per the germline V gene, CDR1 is ENHRY and CDR2 is SYGVKD. Trimming removed 0 bases from V and 5 bases from J; junction bases left unmatched: 12. The CDR3 is 17 residues long.

The chain couples TRBV2 to TRBJ2-7; a weak D match, TRBD1 (5 bases). V was pared by 3 bases and J by 4 bases, with 7 bases between. This CDR3 has 12 amino acids. Germline CDR1 is SNHLY and CDR2 is FYNNEI. The chain's CDR3 is CASSDRGYEQYF. The CDR3, as DNA: TGTGCCAGCAGTGATAGGGGTTACGAGCAGTACTTC. The full variable domain, its missing parts supplied by reference TRBV2 and TRBJ2-7, is EPEVTQTPSHQVTQMGQEVILRCVPISNHLYFYWYRQILGQKVEFLVSFYNNEISEKSEIFDDQFSVERPDGSNFTLKIRSTKLEDSAMYFCASSDRGYEQYFGPGTRLTVT.

The chain couples TRBV5-1 to TRBJ2-3; TRBD2 matches at 12 bases. CDR3 length: 16 residues. V was pared by 1 base and J by 3 bases, with 3 bases of the junction left unmatched. Per the germline V gene, CDR1 is SGHRS and CDR2 is YFSETQ. The CDR3 DNA reads as TGCGCCAGCAGCTTGCCCGGGACTAGCGGGACAGATACGCAGTATTTT. This encodes CASSLPGTSGTDTQYF.

The gene calls are TRBV5-1 and TRBJ2-2; D might be TRBD1 (7 bases). The CDR3 is 15 residues long. Germline CDR1 reads SGHRS; CDR2 reads YFSETQ. Trimming pared 7 bases from V and 1 base from J, leaving 14 bases between. The CDR3 is CASHHQGGNTGELFF. The DNA of the CDR3 is TGCGCCAGCCACCACCAGGGGGGGAACACCGGGGAGCTGTTTTTT.

The V gene is TRBV7-9, the J gene TRBJ1-2, with 10 bases lining up with TRBD1. The length of the CDR3 is 17 residues. Trimming took 1 base from V and 1 from J; bases not matched to a gene: 6. Germline V gives CDR1 SEHNR, CDR2 FQNEAQ (reference sequence). Written as DNA, the CDR3 is TGTGCCAGCAGCTTAGGGCCCCGGGACAGGGGTAACTATGGCTACACCTTC. Translating gives CASSLGPRDRGNYGYTF.

The chain employs TRBV30 and TRBJ2-7; 7 bases map to TRBD1. The germline gives CDR1 GTSNPN, CDR2 SVGIG (reference sequence). This CDR3 region has 12 residues. J lost 5 bases, V lost 8 bases, and 9 bases had no gene match. CDR3 loop: CAHHRGWDEQYF. CDR3 coding DNA: TGTGCCCACCACAGGGGTTGGGACGAGCAGTACTTC. Supplemented by reference TRBV30 and TRBJ2-7, the full variable domain reads SQTIHQWPATLVQPVGSPLSLECTVEGTSNPNLYWYRQAAGRGLQLLFYSVGIGQISSEVPQNLSASRPQDRQFILSSKKLLLSDSGFYLCAHHRGWDEQYFGPGTRLTVT.

The chain couples TRBV30 to TRBJ2-1; D is unclear. The germline V gene encodes CDR1 GTSNPN and CDR2 SVGIG (reference sequence). The CDR3 sequence is 12 residues long. Trimming pared 0 bases from V and 13 bases from J, leaving 13 bases between. The CDR3 DNA sequence: TGTGCCTGGAGTGTAACCCGTAGTGCCCAGTTCTTC. Translated: CAWSVTRSAQFF.

The chain combines TRBV10-3 with TRBJ1-1, with TRBD1 matching over 9 bases. The V gene's germline CDR1 is ENHRY and CDR2 SYGVKD. The CDR3 contains 13 residues. Unmatched junction bases numbered 1, after V lost 7 bases and J lost 1 base. The CDR3 nucleotides read TGTGCCATCAAGGACAGGGGGAACACTGAAGCTTTCTTT. This gives the protein CAIKDRGNTEAFF.

The J gene is TRBJ1-2, the V gene TRBV27; D is possibly TRBD1 (6 bases). Trimming removed 5 bases at V and 5 bases at J, with 15 bases between. In germline, CDR1 is MNHEY, CDR2 SMNVEV (reference sequence). This CDR3 region has 14 residues. The CDR3 DNA follows: TGTGCCAGCAGTAACACAGGGCCGCCTTATGGCTACACCTTC. Amino acids: CASSNTGPPYGYTF.

The J gene is TRBJ2-5, the V gene TRBV18; D might be TRBD2 (6 bases). Germline V gives CDR1 KGHSH, CDR2 LQKENI. The CDR3 length is 14 residues. The V end lost 4 bases, the J end lost 2 bases, and 11 bases lay between the germline ends. The DNA for the CDR3 is TGTGCCAGCTCACAACTGGGGACTCAAGAGACCCAGTACTTC. Encoded protein: CASSQLGTQETQYF.